Below, one TCR beta chain is given with its context. Original methodology: Amplification of reference gene primers provided the estimated nucleated cell counts. Sequenced by immunoSEQ multiplex PCR; TCRdb stores in-frame clones only, minus some. V, J and clone size were drawn from that table, and D and trimming were deduced from the DNA. This table holds about 74,000 clones, roughly 84% found once. This entry comes from a study of blood T cell repertoires in COVID-19. In the study overall: Italy, Spain and the United States were the sources of the convalescent and acute COVID-19 samples. PBMCs, B-cell-depleted T cells, or T cells provided the cDNA or gDNA that made up the material.

V shed 3 bases and J shed 6 bases, with 11 bases lying between them. The CDR3 extends over 13 amino acids. In germline, CDR1 is SNHLY, CDR2 FYNNEI. What was sequenced was peripheral blood. The clonotype originates from a man in his 70s with active or convalescent COVID-19. The chain couples TRBV2 to TRBJ2-5; maybe TRBD2 (5 bases). CDR3 bases: TGTGCCAGCAGTGAGATGAGGGAAAAGACCCAGTACTTC. Translating it yields CASSEMREKTQYF.